This T cell receptor beta chain was captured in a study of cytomegalovirus exposure and HLA in healthy donors. Study-level findings and limits: In vitro testing confirmed a few CMV-associated chains as specific for CMV antigens.

A note on this clone: Its antigen is not identified.

The donors were part of the validation cohort, which consisted of under 150 subjects and was separate from the first cohort of roughly 620 subjects. Assay: immunoSEQ multiplex PCR; the TCRdb copy retains only in-frame clones and omits some. This sample has some 130,000 clones; roughly nine tenths occur once, and the top ten carry approximately 1.2%. CDR3 length equals 16 residues. Trimming shortened V by 5 bases and J by 6 bases, and 22 bases separated the two germline ends. Per the germline V gene, CDR1 is MGHDK and CDR2 is SYGVNS. This chain connects TRBV25-1 to TRBJ1-2; no clear D gene. Sequencing was performed on PBMCs. The clonotype originates from a woman aged 18-29 years in good health and CMV-seronegative. The chain's CDR3 is CASSTAAGREINGYTF. CDR3 DNA: TGTGCCAGCAGTACTGCTGCGGGCAGAGAGATAAATGGCTACACCTTC.